This T cell receptor (beta chain) was identified during a study of CD8 T cells in ankylosing spondylitis. Study results and limitations: Reportedly, disease-linked clones are significantly enriched in ankylosing spondylitis patients' matched synovial fluid. Researchers report that disease-linked clones proved CD8+ and relatively rare in peripheral blood. Previously reported in reactive arthritis synovial fluid and blood were some of the motif variants. In ankylosing spondylitis blood, a motif of roughly eight highly homologous TCR beta variants appeared characteristic.

This clonotype was counted between two and nine times. Its antigen is not known. Molecular-barcoded quantitative 5'-RACE produced these TCR beta libraries. TCRdb used MiXCR to reprocess the 5' RACE reads, holding one entry per CDR3 protein. The repertoire consists of over 450,000 distinct CDR3 sequences, with 9.5% to 15% occurring once and the leading ten covering nearly 7%. CDR1 and CDR2 from the germline V gene are MNHEY and SMNVEV (reference sequence). The CDR3 has 17 residues. Between the trimmed V and J ends, which lost 3 bases and 1 base, there was a span of 18 bases. Sequences were obtained from blood, either unsorted or a sorted T cell fraction (not recorded which). The chain recombines TRBV27 with TRBJ2-5; weak D call: TRBD2 (7 bases). This clonotype originated in a male donor with ankylosing spondylitis. CDR3 amino acids: CASSFRGLQGPQETQYF. The CDR3, as DNA: TGTGCCAGCAGTTTCCGGGGACTACAGGGACCCCAAGAGACCCAGTACTTC.